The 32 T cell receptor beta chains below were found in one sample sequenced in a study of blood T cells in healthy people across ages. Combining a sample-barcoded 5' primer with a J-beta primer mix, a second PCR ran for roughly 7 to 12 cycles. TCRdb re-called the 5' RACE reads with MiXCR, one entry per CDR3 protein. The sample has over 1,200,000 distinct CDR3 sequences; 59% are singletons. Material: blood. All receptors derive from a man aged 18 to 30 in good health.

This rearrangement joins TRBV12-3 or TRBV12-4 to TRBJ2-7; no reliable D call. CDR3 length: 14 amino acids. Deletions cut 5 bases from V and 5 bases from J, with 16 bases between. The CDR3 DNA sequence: TGTGCCAGCAGTAGGGCGTCGTCACTGGACGAGCAGTACTTC. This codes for CASSRASSLDEQYF.

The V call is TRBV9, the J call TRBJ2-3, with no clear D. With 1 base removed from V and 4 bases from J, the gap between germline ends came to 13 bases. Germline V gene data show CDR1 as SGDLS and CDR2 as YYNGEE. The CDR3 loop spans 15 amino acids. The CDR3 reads CASSVRTARADTQYF. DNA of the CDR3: TGTGCCAGCAGCGTACGCACAGCCCGGGCAGATACGCAGTATTTT.

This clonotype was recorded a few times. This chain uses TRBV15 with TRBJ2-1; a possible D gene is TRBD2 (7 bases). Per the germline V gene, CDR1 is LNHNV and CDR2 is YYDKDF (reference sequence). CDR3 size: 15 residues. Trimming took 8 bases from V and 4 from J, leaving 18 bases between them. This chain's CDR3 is CATAGKGGIYNEQFF. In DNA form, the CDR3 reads TGTGCCACCGCCGGCAAGGGGGGGATATACAATGAGCAGTTCTTC.

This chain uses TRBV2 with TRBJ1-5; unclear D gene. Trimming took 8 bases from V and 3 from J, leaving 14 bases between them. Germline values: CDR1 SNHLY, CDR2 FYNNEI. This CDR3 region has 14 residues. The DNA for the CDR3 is TGTGCCAGCCGCCCCGTACGGGTCAATCAGCCCCAGCATTTT. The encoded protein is CASRPVRVNQPQHF.

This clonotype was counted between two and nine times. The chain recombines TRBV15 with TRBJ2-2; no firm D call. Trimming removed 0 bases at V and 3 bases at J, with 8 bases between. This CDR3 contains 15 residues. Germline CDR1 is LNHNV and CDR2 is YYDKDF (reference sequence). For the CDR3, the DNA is TGTGCCACCAGCAGAGAGAGTGGGGACACCGGGGAGCTGTTTTTT. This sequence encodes CATSRESGDTGELFF.

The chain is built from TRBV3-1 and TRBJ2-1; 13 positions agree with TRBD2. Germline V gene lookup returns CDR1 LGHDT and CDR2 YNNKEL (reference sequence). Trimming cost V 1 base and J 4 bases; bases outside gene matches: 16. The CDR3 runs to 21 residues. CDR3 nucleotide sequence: TGTGCCAGCAGCCAAGGACTAGCGGGGGGACCTTGGACCCGTGAATACAATGAGCAGTTCTTC. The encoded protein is CASSQGLAGGPWTREYNEQFF.

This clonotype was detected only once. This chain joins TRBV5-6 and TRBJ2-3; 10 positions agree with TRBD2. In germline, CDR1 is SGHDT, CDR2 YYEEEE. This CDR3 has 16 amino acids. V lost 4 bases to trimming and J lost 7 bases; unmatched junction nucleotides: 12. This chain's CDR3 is CASSPILAGDRNTQYF. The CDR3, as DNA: TGTGCCAGCAGCCCAATCCTAGCGGGAGATCGAAATACGCAGTATTTT.

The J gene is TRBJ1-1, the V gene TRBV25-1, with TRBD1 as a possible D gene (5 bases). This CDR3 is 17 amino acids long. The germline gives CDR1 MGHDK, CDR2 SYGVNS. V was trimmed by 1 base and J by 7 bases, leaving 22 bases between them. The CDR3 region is CASSEFAADTDQDEAFF. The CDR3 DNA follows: TGTGCCAGCAGTGAATTTGCAGCGGACACGGACCAGGATGAAGCTTTCTTT. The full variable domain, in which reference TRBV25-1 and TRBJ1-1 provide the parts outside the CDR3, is EADIYQTPRYLVIGTGKKITLECSQTMGHDKMYWYQQDPGMELHLIHYSYGVNSTEKGDLSSESTVSRIRTEHFPLTLESARPSHTSQYLCASSEFAADTDQDEAFFGQGTRLTVV.

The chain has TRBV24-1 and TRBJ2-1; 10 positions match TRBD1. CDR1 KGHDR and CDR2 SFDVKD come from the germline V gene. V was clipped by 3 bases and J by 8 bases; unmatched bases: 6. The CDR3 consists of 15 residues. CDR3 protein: CATSDMDRGTDEQFF. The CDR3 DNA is TGTGCCACCAGTGATATGGACAGGGGGACGGATGAGCAGTTCTTC.

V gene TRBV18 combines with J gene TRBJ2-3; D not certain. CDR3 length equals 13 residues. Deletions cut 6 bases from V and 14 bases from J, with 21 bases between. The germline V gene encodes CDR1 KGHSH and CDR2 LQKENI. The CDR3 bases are TGTGCCAGCTCCCCCGTTGGCGGAGCCCAGGCGTATTTT. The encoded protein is CASSPVGGAQAYF.

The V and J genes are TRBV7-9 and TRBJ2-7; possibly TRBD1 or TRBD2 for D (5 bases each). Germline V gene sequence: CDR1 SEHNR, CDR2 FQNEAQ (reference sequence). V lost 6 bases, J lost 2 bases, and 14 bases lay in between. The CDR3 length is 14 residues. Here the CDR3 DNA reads TGTGCCAGCAGTTCCTGGGGACGACCCTACGAGCAGTACTTC. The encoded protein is CASSSWGRPYEQYF.

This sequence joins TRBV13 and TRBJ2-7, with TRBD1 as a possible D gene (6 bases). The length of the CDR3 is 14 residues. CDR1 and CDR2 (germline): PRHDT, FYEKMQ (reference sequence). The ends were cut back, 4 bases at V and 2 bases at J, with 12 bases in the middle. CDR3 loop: CASSSQGFTYEQYF. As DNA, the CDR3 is TGTGCCAGCAGCTCCCAGGGGTTTACCTACGAGCAGTACTTC.

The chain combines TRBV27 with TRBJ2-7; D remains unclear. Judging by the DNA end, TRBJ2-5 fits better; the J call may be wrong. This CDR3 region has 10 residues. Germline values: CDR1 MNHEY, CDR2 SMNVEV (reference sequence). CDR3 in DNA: TGTGCCACCCTTAAAGAGACCCAGTACTTC. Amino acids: CATLKETQYF.

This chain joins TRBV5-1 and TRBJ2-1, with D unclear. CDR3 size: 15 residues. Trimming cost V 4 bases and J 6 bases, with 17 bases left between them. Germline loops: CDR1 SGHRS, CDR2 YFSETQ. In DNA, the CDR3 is TGCGCCAGCAGCCTTGATCCCTTGACGGGCAATGAGCAGTTCTTC. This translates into CASSLDPLTGNEQFF. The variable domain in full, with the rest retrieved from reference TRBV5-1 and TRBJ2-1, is KAGVTQTPRYLIKTRGQQVTLSCSPISGHRSVSWYQQTPGQGLQFLFEYFSETQRNKGNFPGRFSGRQFSNSRSEMNVSTLELGDSALYLCASSLDPLTGNEQFFGPGTRLTVL.

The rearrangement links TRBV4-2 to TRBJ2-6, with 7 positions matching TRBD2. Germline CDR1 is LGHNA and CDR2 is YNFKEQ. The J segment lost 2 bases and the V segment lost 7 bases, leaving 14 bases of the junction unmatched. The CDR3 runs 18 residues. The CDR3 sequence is CASTKLGGTQTGANVLTF. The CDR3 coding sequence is TGTGCCAGCACCAAATTGGGGGGGACGCAGACTGGGGCCAACGTCCTGACTTTC.

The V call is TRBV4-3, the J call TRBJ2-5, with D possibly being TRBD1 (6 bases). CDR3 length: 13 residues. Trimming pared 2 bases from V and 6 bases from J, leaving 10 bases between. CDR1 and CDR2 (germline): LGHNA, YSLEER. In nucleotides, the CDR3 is TGCGCCAGCAGCCAAAACAGGGAACAGACCCAGTACTTC. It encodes CASSQNREQTQYF.

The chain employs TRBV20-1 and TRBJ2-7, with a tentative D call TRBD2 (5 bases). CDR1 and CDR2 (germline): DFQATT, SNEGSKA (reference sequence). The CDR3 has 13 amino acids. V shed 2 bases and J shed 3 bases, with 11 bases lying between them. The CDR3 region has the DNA TGCAGTGCTAGAAGGGAGAACTTCTACGAGCAGTACTTC. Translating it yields CSARRENFYEQYF.

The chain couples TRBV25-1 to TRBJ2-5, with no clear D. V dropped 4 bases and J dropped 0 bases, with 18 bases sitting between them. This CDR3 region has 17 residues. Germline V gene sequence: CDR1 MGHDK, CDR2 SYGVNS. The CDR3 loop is CASSVPELHIYQETQYF. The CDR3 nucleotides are TGTGCCAGCAGTGTTCCCGAACTACACATCTACCAAGAGACCCAGTACTTC.

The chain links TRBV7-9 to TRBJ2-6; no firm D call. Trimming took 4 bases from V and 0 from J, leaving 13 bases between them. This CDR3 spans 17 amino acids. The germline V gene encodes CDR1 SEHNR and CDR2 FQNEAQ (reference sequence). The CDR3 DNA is TGTGCCAGCAGCTACTTCGCCTATACCTCTGGGGCCAACGTCCTGACTTTC. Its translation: CASSYFAYTSGANVLTF. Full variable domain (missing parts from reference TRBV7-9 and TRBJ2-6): DTGVSQNPRHKITKRGQNVTFRCDPISEHNRLYWYRQTLGQGPEFLTYFQNEAQLEKSRLLSDRFSAERPKGSFSTLEIQRTEQGDSAMYLCASSYFAYTSGANVLTFGAGSRLTVL.

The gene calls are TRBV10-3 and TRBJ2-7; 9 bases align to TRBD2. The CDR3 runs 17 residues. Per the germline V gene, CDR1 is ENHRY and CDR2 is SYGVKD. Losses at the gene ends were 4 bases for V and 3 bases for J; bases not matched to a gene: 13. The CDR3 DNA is TGTGCCATCAGTGGCCTAGCGGGATCCAGTGGTGGCTACGAGCAGTACTTC. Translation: CAISGLAGSSGGYEQYF.

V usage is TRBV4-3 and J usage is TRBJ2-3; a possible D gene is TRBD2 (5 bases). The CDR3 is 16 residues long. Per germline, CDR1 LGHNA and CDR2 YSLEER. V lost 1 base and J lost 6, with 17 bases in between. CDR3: CASSQGWMRVGDTQYF. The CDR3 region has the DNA TGCGCCAGCAGCCAAGGGTGGATGCGGGTCGGGGATACGCAGTATTTT.

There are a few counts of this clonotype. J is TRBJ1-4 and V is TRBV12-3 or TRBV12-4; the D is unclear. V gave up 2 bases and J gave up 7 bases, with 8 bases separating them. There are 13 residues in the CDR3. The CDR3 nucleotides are TGTGCCAGCAGTTTAATATATCCTGAAAAACTGTTTTTT. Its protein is CASSLIYPEKLFF.

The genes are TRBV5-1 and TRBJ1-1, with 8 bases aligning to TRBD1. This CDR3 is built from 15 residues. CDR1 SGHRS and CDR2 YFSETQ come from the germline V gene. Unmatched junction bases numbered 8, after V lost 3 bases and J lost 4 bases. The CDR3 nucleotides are TGCGCCAGCAGCTCCGGACAGGGATTTGTCACTGAAGCTTTCTTT. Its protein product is CASSSGQGFVTEAFF.

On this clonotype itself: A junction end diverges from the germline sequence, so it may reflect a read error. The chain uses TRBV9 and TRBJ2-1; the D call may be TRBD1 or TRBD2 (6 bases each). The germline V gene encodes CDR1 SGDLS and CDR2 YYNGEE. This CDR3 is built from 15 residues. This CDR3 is CASSVGGTQHNEQFF. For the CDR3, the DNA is TGTGCCAGCAGCGTCGGCGGGACACAACACAATGAACAGTTCTTC.

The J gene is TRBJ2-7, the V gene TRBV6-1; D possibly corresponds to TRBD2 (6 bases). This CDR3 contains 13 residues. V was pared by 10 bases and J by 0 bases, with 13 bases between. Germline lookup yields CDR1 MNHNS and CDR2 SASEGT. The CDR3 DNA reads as TGTGCCACCGGGGGACTGAACTCCTACGAGCAGTACTTC. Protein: CATGGLNSYEQYF.

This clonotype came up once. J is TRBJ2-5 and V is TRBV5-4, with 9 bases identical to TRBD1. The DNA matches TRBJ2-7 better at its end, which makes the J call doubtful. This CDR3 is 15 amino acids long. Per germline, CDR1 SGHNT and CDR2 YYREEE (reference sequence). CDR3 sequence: CASSSPGTGSHEQYF. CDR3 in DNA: TGTGCCAGCAGCTCACCCGGGACAGGGAGCCACGAGCAGTACTTC.

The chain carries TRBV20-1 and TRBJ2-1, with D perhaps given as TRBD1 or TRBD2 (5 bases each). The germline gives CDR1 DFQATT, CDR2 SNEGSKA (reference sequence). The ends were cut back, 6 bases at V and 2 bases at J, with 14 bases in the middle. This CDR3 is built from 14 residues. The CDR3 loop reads CSARDRGPYNEQFF. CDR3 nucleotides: TGCAGTGCCCGGGACCGGGGTCCCTACAATGAGCAGTTCTTC.

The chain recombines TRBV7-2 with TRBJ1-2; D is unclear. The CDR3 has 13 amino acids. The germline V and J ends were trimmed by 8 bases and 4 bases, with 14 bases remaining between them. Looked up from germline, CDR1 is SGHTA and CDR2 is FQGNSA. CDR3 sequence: CASFEREVYGYTF. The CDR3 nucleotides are TGTGCCAGCTTCGAACGGGAGGTCTATGGCTACACCTTC.

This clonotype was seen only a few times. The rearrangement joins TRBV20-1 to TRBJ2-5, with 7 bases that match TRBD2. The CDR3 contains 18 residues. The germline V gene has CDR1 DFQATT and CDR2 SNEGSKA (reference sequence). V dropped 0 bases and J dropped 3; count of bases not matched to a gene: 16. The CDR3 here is CSARDLGPGLAVEETQYF. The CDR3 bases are TGCAGTGCTAGAGATCTTGGACCCGGGCTAGCGGTAGAAGAGACCCAGTACTTC.

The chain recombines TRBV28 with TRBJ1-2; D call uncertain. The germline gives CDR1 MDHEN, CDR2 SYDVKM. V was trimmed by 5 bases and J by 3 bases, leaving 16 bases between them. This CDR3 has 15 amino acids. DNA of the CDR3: TGTGCCAGCAGTCCAGAGTATTGGCAGTACTATGGCTACACCTTC. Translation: CASSPEYWQYYGYTF.

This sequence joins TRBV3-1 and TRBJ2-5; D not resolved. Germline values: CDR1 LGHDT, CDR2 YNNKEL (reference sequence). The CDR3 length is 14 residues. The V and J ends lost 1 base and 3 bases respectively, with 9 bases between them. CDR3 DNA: TGTGCCAGCAGCCAAGGGGCAGCTAAAGAGACCCAGTACTTC. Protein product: CASSQGAAKETQYF.

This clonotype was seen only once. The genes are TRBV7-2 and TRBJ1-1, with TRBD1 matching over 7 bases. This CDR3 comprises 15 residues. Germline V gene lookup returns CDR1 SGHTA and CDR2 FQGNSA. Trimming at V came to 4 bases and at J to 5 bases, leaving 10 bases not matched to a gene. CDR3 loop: CASSSTRQGGTEAFF. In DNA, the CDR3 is TGTGCCAGCAGCTCCACCCGACAGGGCGGGACTGAAGCTTTCTTT.